A selection of T cell receptor beta chains follows, all from one sample in a study of vaccination and CD4 T cells after COVID-19. TCRdb redid the calling of the PCR reads with MiXCR, one entry per CDR3 protein. The sample lists 20,000 to 25,000 distinct CDR3 sequences, nearly 55% seen once, with about 6.5% in the top ten. Antigens of these TCRs are unknown. Sequenced sample: CD4+ T cells from blood, cultured in vitro. Receptors were obtained from a human donor who had recovered from COVID-19. The CDR3 runs from the conserved cysteine through the conserved F or W. The D gene is left open where the match is weak. Clone sizes are given selectively: once, few, many, or a class where the clone is expanded.

.,TRBV10-3,TRBJ1-1,.,TGTGCCATCAGTGAATCACAGGGGAACACTGAAGCTTTCTTT,CAISESQGNTEAFF
.,TRBV10-1,TRBJ1-2,.,TGCGCCAGCAGTGCAGGACCATCCTATGGCTACACCTTC,CASSAGPSYGYTF
.,TRBV4-3,TRBJ1-4,TRBD1,TGCGCCAGCAGCCAAGGTGCGGGACAGGGGAGTGAAAAACTGTTTTTT,CASSQGAGQGSEKLFF
.,TRBV20-1,TRBJ1-1,.,TGCAGTGCCCCTGGACGGCGGAACACTGAAGCTTTCTTT,CSAPGRRNTEAFF
few,TRBV18,TRBJ1-1,TRBD1,TGTGCCAGCTCGGTGGGACAGGGGTTAGGAGCTTTCTTT,CASSVGQGLGAFF
.,TRBV20-1,TRBJ1-2,.,TGCAGTGCTAAAGACTTGCAGGGAGGAAACTATGGCTACACCTTC,CSAKDLQGGNYGYTF
few,TRBV21-1,TRBJ1-5,.,TGTGCCAGCAGCAAGGTCAGCCCCGCTTGCAATCAGCCCCAGCATTTT,CASSKVSPACNQPQHF
.,TRBV30,TRBJ1-3,.,TGTGCCTGGAGTGCGGTGATGAGCTCTGGAAACACCATATATTTT,CAWSAVMSSGNTIYF
.,TRBV28,TRBJ1-1,.,TGTGCCAGCAAAGGGGGGGCCGGGGAAGCTTTCTTT,CASKGGAGEAFF
.,TRBV20-1,TRBJ1-2,.,TGCAGTGCTAGCCTTGGGATGCGCTATGGCTACACCTTC,CSASLGMRYGYTF
.,TRBV6-5,TRBJ2-3,TRBD2,TGTGCCAGCAGTTACGAGCGGGGGCGGGATACGCAGTATTTT,CASSYERGRDTQYF
few,TRBV29-1,TRBJ2-2,.,TGCAGCGTCTGGACAGTTAACACCGGGGAGCTGTTTTTT,CSVWTVNTGELFF
.,TRBV7-2,TRBJ1-4,.,TGTGCCAGCAGCTGGCGGGGGTCCTGGGGTAATGAAAAACTGTTTTTT,CASSWRGSWGNEKLFF
.,TRBV25-1,TRBJ2-5,.,TGTGCCAGCAGTGAATGGTGGAGCGGTCAAGAGACCCAGTACTTC,CASSEWWSGQETQYF
few,TRBV27,TRBJ2-5,TRBD2,TGTGCCAGCAGCCCGACTAGCGGGAAGGGGGAGACCCAGTACTTC,CASSPTSGKGETQYF
.,TRBV11-3,TRBJ2-2,TRBD2,TGTGCCAGCAGCTCGGGACTAGCGGGGGGGGCGGACACCGGGGAGCTGTTTTTT,CASSSGLAGGADTGELFF
.,TRBV7-2,TRBJ2-7,.,TGTGCCAGCAGCGTCATGGCGGGCGAGAACTACGAGCAGTACTTC,CASSVMAGENYEQYF
few,TRBV30,TRBJ1-1,TRBD1,TGTGCCTGGATCCTCGGGACAGGGGGCTCCGGAGCTTTCTTT,CAWILGTGGSGAFF
.,TRBV5-8,TRBJ1-1,.,TGTGCCAGCAGCTTGGAGCCGCAGGGAAGCACTGAAGCTTTCTTT,CASSLEPQGSTEAFF
.,TRBV20-1,TRBJ2-3,.,TGCAGTGCCATCCGGGTTAGCACAGATACGCAGTATTTT,CSAIRVSTDTQYF
few,TRBV21-1,TRBJ2-7,.,TGTGCCAGCAGCACGGGACAGGTTATCTCCTACGAGCAGTACTTC,CASSTGQVISYEQYF
.,TRBV12-3/TRBV12-4,TRBJ1-6,.,TGTGCCAGCAGTTTAAGGGGGGGTAATTCACCCCTCCACTTT,CASSLRGGNSPLHF
.,TRBV28,TRBJ1-6,.,TGTGCCAGCAGTCCTCCCAATTCACCCCTCCACTTT,CASSPPNSPLHF
.,TRBV6-1,TRBJ1-3,.,TGTGCCAGCAAACCTCGGTGGGGGGGCTCTGGAAACACCATATATTTT,CASKPRWGGSGNTIYF
.,TRBV7-2,TRBJ1-1,.,TGTGCCAGCCGGGGAGAGAACACTGAAGCTTTCTTT,CASRGENTEAFF
few,TRBV19,TRBJ1-1,.,TGTGCCAGTAGTGCCCCCAGGAGGCACACTGAAGCTTTCTTT,CASSAPRRHTEAFF
.,TRBV20-1,TRBJ2-7,.,TGCAGTGGTACGTTTCCCACTGACTACGAGCAGTACTTC,CSGTFPTDYEQYF
.,TRBV2,TRBJ2-2,TRBD2,TGTGCCAGCAGATCCGGGACTAGTGCCGGGGAGCTGTTTTTT,CASRSGTSAGELFF
.,TRBV27,TRBJ1-6,TRBD1,TGTGCCAGCAGTTTGACGCGACAGGGAGAATCACCCCTCCACTTT,CASSLTRQGESPLHF
.,TRBV4-2,TRBJ2-2,.,TGTGCCAGCAGCCTCCGGACGGATAACACCGGGGAGCTGTTTTTT,CASSLRTDNTGELFF
medium-sized,TRBV5-1,TRBJ2-7,.,TGCGCCAGCAGCCCCGGGGGACCGAACCACGAGCAGTACTTC,CASSPGGPNHEQYF
few,TRBV28,TRBJ1-2,.,TGTGCCAGCAATACCTTGTTCGGGGTTTTTGGCTACACCTTC,CASNTLFGVFGYTF
.,TRBV10-3,TRBJ2-2,.,TGTGCCATCAGAGAGTCGGGGACTCGCCCGGCCGGGGAGCTGTTTTTT,CAIRESGTRPAGELFF
.,TRBV7-3,TRBJ2-2,TRBD1,TGTGCCAGCAAGTCGGGACAGCACACCGGGGAGCTGTTTTTT,CASKSGQHTGELFF
.,TRBV4-1,TRBJ2-7,TRBD2,TGCGCCAGCAGCCCTATACCCGGGACTAGCGATCCCTACGGGCAGTACTTC,CASSPIPGTSDPYGQYF
.,TRBV20-1,TRBJ2-1,.,TGCAGTGCTAGGGCCCAGCAGCTGACGGAGTTCTTC,CSARAQQLTEFF
.,TRBV7-9,TRBJ2-1,.,TGTGCCAGCAGCCTTCCGGGAGAACCGGTTTCTAGTGAGCAGTTCTTC,CASSLPGEPVSSEQFF
.,TRBV24-1,TRBJ2-3,TRBD2,TGTGCCACCAGCCCGAAACAGGGAAGGCCGGGACTAGCAGTCACAGATACGCAGTATTTT,CATSPKQGRPGLAVTDTQYF
few,TRBV6-1,TRBJ1-1,.,TGTGCCAGCACTGAGTCTCGGGCAGATGGTGAAGCTTTCTTT,CASTESRADGEAFF
.,TRBV28,TRBJ2-3,.,TGTGCCAGTCGCACGGGGGATACGCAGTATTTT,CASRTGDTQYF